This is a list of T cell receptor beta chains from one sample in a study of cytomegalovirus exposure and HLA in healthy donors. Profiled with immunoSEQ multiplex PCR; TCRdb holds only in-frame clones, not every one. The data hold roughly 89,000 clones, with roughly four fifths observed a single time. The sequencing input was PBMCs. The receptors derive from a woman aged 30 to 39 in good health and CMV-seronegative. Both conserved end residues are part of each CDR3. The order of the fields is D gene, clone size, J gene, CDR3 length, V gene, CDR3 protein, CDR3 DNA. The D gene is left open where the match is weak. For some rows the clone size is stated as once, few or many, or as a class when expanded; others skip it.

TRBD1	-	TRBJ1-2	13	TRBV18	CASSPRDRERGAF	TGTGCCAGCTCACCACGGGACAGGGAACGGGGGGCCTTC
TRBD2	-	TRBJ2-7	12	TRBV6-5	CASSPGTKEQYF	TGTGCCAGCAGCCCTGGGACTAAAGAGCAGTACTTC
-	-	TRBJ2-3	13	TRBV18	CASSRVGTDTQYF	TGTGCCAGCTCCAGGGTAGGCACAGATACGCAGTATTTT
TRBD2	-	TRBJ2-1	15	TRBV7-9	CASSVSGGSYNEQFF	TGTGCCAGCAGCGTCAGCGGGGGGTCCTACAATGAGCAGTTCTTC
-	-	TRBJ1-4	17	TRBV18	CASSPAGVQATNEKLFF	TGTGCCAGCTCACCAGCAGGGGTTCAGGCAACTAATGAAAAACTGTTTTTT
-	once	TRBJ1-1	13	TRBV7-3	CASSLDPGAEAFF	TGTGCCAGCAGCTTAGATCCCGGGGCTGAAGCTTTCTTT
TRBD2	-	TRBJ2-7	16	TRBV5-8	CASSFTSGNPPYEQYF	TGTGCCAGCAGCTTCACTAGCGGGAACCCCCCGTACGAGCAGTACTTC
TRBD1	-	TRBJ1-3	14	TRBV2	CASRSGTAGNTIYF	TGTGCCAGCCGTTCTGGGACAGCTGGAAACACCATATATTTT
TRBD1	-	TRBJ1-2	14	TRBV27	CASSLKGAQNGYTF	TGTGCCAGCAGTTTAAAGGGGGCGCAGAATGGCTACACCTTC
TRBD2	-	TRBJ2-1	14	TRBV28	CATSSGSVQDEQFF	TGTGCCACGTCCAGCGGGAGTGTCCAGGATGAGCAGTTCTTC
-	-	TRBJ1-4	12	TRBV13	CASSLDREKLFF	TGTGCCAGCAGCTTAGACAGGGAAAAACTGTTTTTT
TRBD2	-	TRBJ2-1	14	TRBV29-1	CSVLTSGAYNEQFF	TGCAGCGTCCTTACTAGCGGGGCCTACAATGAGCAGTTCTTC
TRBD1	-	TRBJ2-1	17	TRBV19	CASSIERTGLSYNEQFF	TGTGCCAGTAGTATCGAAAGGACAGGTTTGTCCTACAATGAGCAGTTCTTC
TRBD1	-	TRBJ1-4	14	TRBV30	CAWIDRVAKEKLFF	TGTGCCTGGATTGACAGGGTTGCTAAAGAAAAACTGTTTTTT
-	-	TRBJ2-2	13	TRBV6-4	CASSDSTTGELFF	TGTGCCAGCAGTGACTCAACTACCGGGGAGCTGTTTTTT
-	-	TRBJ1-2	11	TRBV20-1	CSASGVGGYTF	TGCAGTGCTAGTGGCGTCGGGGGCTACACCTTC
TRBD1	once	TRBJ2-2	17	TRBV14	CASSLESGTGPTGELFF	TGTGCCAGCAGCTTGGAATCCGGGACAGGGCCAACCGGGGAGCTGTTTTTT
TRBD2	-	TRBJ2-5	15	TRBV9	CASSTPGTSVETQYF	TGTGCCAGCAGCACCCCCGGGACTAGCGTGGAGACCCAGTACTTC
-	-	TRBJ2-5	13	TRBV6-1	CASSEDGWTSKYF	TGTGCCAGCAGTGAAGATGGATGGACTTCGAAGTACTTC
-	-	TRBJ1-2	15	TRBV5-1	CASSPTGTTNYGYTF	TGCGCCAGCAGCCCTACAGGGACAACTAACTATGGCTACACCTTC
-	-	TRBJ1-5	16	TRBV6-6	CASLSPFGGAGQPQHF	TGTGCCAGCCTTAGCCCCTTTGGGGGGGCAGGTCAGCCCCAGCATTTT
TRBD1	-	TRBJ2-5	14	TRBV7-7	CASSPDRVGQTQYF	TGTGCTAGCAGCCCGGACAGGGTAGGGCAGACCCAGTACTTC
TRBD1	-	TRBJ1-4	18	TRBV19	CASSLSGTGNTLMKKLFF	TGTGCCAGTAGCCTCTCCGGGACAGGAAACACTCTAATGAAAAAACTGTTTTTT
-	-	TRBJ2-5	15	TRBV7-2	CASSLGWVAQETQYF	TGTGCCAGCAGCTTAGGGTGGGTAGCGCAAGAGACCCAGTACTTC
-	-	TRBJ1-1	13	TRBV9	CASSVGGSTEAFF	TGTGCCAGCAGCGTCGGGGGGAGCACTGAAGCTTTCTTT
TRBD1	few	TRBJ1-4	16	TRBV7-8	CASSFRQGTTNEKLFF	TGTGCCAGCAGCTTTAGACAGGGAACAACTAATGAAAAACTGTTTTTT
TRBD1	-	TRBJ1-2	12	TRBV30	CACRGLNYGYTF	TGTGCCTGCAGGGGGCTTAACTATGGCTACACCTTC
TRBD1	-	TRBJ1-1	16	TRBV5-4	CASRPIRTGGSTEAFF	TGTGCCAGCAGGCCGATCCGGACAGGGGGAAGCACTGAAGCTTTCTTT
-	few	TRBJ2-1	14	TRBV10-3	CAILGSPTYNEQFF	TGTGCCATCTTGGGGAGTCCCACTTACAATGAGCAGTTCTTC
TRBD1	-	TRBJ2-1	14	TRBV6-6	CASTTTGNENEQFF	TGTGCCAGCACTACGACAGGGAATGAAAATGAGCAGTTCTTC
TRBD1	-	TRBJ1-2	13	TRBV2	CASSGDRGHGYTF	TGTGCCAGCAGTGGGGACAGGGGCCATGGCTACACCTTC
TRBD2	-	TRBJ2-5	15	TRBV11-2	CASSPGLAGQETQYF	TGTGCCAGCAGCCCGGGACTAGCAGGCCAAGAGACCCAGTACTTC
-	once	TRBJ1-5	8	TRBV7-6	CFYQPQHF	TGCTTTTATCAGCCCCAGCATTTT
TRBD1	-	TRBJ2-1	17	TRBV30	CAWRVPGQGPLDNEQFF	TGTGCCTGGAGAGTCCCGGGACAGGGGCCTCTAGACAATGAGCAGTTCTTC
-	-	TRBJ1-2	15	TRBV4-1	CASSHPGRGKGGYTF	TGCGCCAGCAGCCACCCGGGGAGGGGCAAAGGAGGCTACACCTTC
TRBD2	few	TRBJ2-2	16	TRBV7-3	CASSLNPSGSGGELFF	TGTGCCAGCAGCTTAAATCCTAGCGGGAGTGGAGGGGAGCTGTTTTTT
-	-	TRBJ1-5	19	TRBV28	CASSLGRPTGTIRDQPQHF	TGTGCCAGCAGTTTAGGGCGACCTACAGGGACGATCAGGGATCAGCCCCAGCATTTT
-	-	TRBJ2-6	15	TRBV4-1	CASSRPGSGANVLTF	TGCGCCAGCAGCCGGCCAGGCTCTGGGGCCAACGTCCTGACTTTC
TRBD1	-	TRBJ2-1	15	TRBV19	CASSKGQGSYNEQFF	TGTGCCAGTAGTAAGGGACAGGGTAGCTACAATGAGCAGTTCTTC
TRBD1	-	TRBJ1-1	14	TRBV2	CASARQGLNTEAFF	TGTGCCAGCGCCCGACAGGGATTGAACACTGAAGCTTTCTTT
TRBD2	once	TRBJ2-3	16	TRBV2	CASSEGLAPLTDTQYF	TGTGCCAGCAGTGAAGGACTAGCTCCACTCACAGATACGCAGTATTTT
-	few	TRBJ2-1	13	TRBV10-1	CASSADFYNEQFF	TGCGCCAGCAGTGCAGACTTCTACAATGAGCAGTTCTTC
TRBD1	-	TRBJ1-4	15	TRBV7-9	CSSSFPQGADEKLFF	TGTTCCAGCAGCTTCCCGCAGGGGGCTGATGAAAAACTGTTTTTT
-	-	TRBJ2-2	14	TRBV30	CAWTGSTNTGELFF	TGTGCCTGGACGGGGAGTACGAACACCGGGGAGCTGTTTTTT
-	-	TRBJ2-7	14	TRBV5-1	CASSGGAPSYEQYF	TGCGCCAGCAGTGGGGGGGCCCCCTCCTACGAGCAGTACTTC
-	-	TRBJ2-6	16	TRBV7-8	CASSFTGIGGANVLTF	TGTGCCAGCAGCTTCACAGGGATCGGTGGGGCCAACGTCCTGACTTTC
-	-	TRBJ2-7	15	TRBV28	CASSQGAAVSYEQYF	TGTGCCAGCAGCCAAGGGGCAGCCGTCTCCTACGAGCAGTACTTC